A few counts support the clone carrying this T cell receptor (beta chain). Its antigen is as yet unknown. This sample was taken from a study of vaccination effects on CD4 cells after COVID-19. Broader study findings: Just 1 of 255 vaccine-induced clones in healthy recipients was cross-reactive.

Pools of viral peptides were used by the ViraFEST assay to expand antigen-specific CD4+ T cells ahead of sequencing. Isolation of CD4+ T cells took place after less than 12 days of culture. In the vaccine recipients, nucleocapsid antibodies were negative and there was no prior SARS-CoV-2 infection. The authors exchanged half the medium for IL-2 medium on days 3 and 7. CDR1 MGHRA and CDR2 YSYEKL come from the germline V gene. V was trimmed by 3 bases and J by 8 bases, leaving 7 bases between them. The CDR3 is 11 residues long. Clones were sequenced by immunoSEQ multiplex PCR, and TCRdb holds only the in-frame ones, with some missing. The sample records tens of thousands of clones, roughly 79% being singletons.

This chain links TRBV4-1 with TRBJ1-2; D is unclear. This specimen consisted of CD4+ T cells from PBMCs cultured with HCoV-229E spike peptides, obtained before COVID-19 vaccination. This sequence originates from a human donor who received a COVID-19 vaccine. In DNA form, the CDR3 reads TGCGCCAGCAGCCAGGCGCAGGGCTACACCTTC. It encodes CASSQAQGYTF.